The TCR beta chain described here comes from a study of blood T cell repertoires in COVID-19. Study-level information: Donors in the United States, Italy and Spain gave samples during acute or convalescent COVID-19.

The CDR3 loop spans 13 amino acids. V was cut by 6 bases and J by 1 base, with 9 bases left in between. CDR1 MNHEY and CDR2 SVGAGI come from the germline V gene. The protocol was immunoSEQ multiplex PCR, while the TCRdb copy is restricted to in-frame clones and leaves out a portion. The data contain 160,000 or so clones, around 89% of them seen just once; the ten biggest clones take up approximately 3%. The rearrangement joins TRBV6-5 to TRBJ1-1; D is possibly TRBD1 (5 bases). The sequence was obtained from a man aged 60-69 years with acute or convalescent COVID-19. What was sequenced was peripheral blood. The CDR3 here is CASRRQKNTEAFF. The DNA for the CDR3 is TGTGCCAGCAGGAGACAGAAGAACACTGAAGCTTTCTTT.